The clone carrying this TCR beta chain was detected many times. Its antigen is as yet unknown. From germline, CDR1 is SGHRS and CDR2 YFSETQ. V lost 5 bases, J lost 3 bases, and 11 bases lay in between. This CDR3 comprises 14 residues. TCRdb re-called the PCR reads via MiXCR. The table includes around 22,000 clones, roughly 11% detected once. This record comes from a study of metastatic and nonmetastatic thyroid tumors. The wider study: Where malignant and benign thyroid patients were concerned, repertoires were compared across blood and tumor or nodule tissue.

There were no patients who had received any treatment before thyroid surgery. Study-level findings and limits: Compared with benign nodules, malignant thyroid tumors were reported to have significantly higher TCR beta diversity in both blood and tumor.

The V call is TRBV5-1, the J call TRBJ2-2; D gene ambiguous. This TCR derives from a female donor with papillary thyroid cancer or a benign thyroid nodule (not recorded which). Some clones in this sample may be carry-over from other donors' samples. Input material: blood. CDR3 sequence reads: CASSNHKDTGELFF. In nucleotides, the CDR3 is TGCGCCAGCAGTAACCACAAGGACACCGGGGAGCTGTTTTTT.